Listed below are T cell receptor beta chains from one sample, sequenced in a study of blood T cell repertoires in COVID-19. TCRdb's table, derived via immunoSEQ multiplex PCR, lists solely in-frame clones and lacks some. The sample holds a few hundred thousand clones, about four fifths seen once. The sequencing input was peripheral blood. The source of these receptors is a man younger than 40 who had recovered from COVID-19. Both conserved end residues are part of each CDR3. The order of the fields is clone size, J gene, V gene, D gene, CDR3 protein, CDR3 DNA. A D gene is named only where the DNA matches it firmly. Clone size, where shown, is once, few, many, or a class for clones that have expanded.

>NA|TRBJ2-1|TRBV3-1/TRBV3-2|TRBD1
CASSPQDRFGEQFF
TGTGCCAGCAGCCCCCAGGACAGGTTCGGTGAGCAGTTCTTC
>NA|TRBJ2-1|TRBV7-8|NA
CASSPEAGSYNEQFF
TGTGCCAGCAGCCCCGAGGCCGGTTCCTACAATGAGCAGTTCTTC
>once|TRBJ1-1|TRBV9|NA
CASSVDRDTEAFF
TGTGCCAGCAGCGTAGACCGGGACACTGAAGCTTTCTTT
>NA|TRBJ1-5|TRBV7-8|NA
CASSGHRGNQPQHF
TGTGCCAGCAGCGGCCACCGTGGCAATCAGCCCCAGCATTTT
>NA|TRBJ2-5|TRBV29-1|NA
CSAYRAETQYF
TGCAGCGCTTACAGGGCAGAGACCCAGTACTTC
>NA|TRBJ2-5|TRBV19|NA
CASSIPGSMTQYF
TGTGCCAGTAGTATCCCGGGATCCATGACCCAGTACTTC
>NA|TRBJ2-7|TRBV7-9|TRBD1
CASGQGAEEQYF
TGTGCCAGCGGGCAGGGGGCTGAGGAGCAGTACTTC
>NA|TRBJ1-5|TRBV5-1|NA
CASSFRGGNQPQHF
TGCGCCAGCAGCTTCAGGGGTGGCAATCAGCCCCAGCATTTT
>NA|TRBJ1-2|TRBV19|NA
CASKRGTLRNYGYTF
TGTGCCAGCAAGAGGGGGACGTTGCGCAACTATGGCTACACCTTC
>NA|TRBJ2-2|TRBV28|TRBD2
CASSLPPFSIAGGRGGELFF
TGTGCCAGCAGTCTCCCACCGTTCAGCATAGCGGGGGGGCGTGGCGGGGAGCTGTTTTTT
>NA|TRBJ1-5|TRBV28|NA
CASSLPPPGRPQHF
TGTGCCAGCAGTTTACCCCCCCCCGGTAGGCCCCAGCATTTT